This note documents a single T cell receptor beta chain sequence. This entry belongs to a study of control samples from healthy donors and cancer patients. This CDR3 spans 14 amino acids. Between the trimmed V and J ends, which lost 3 bases and 4 bases, there was a span of 12 bases. CDR1 is SGHAT, CDR2 FQNNGV, per germline. TCRdb's table, derived via immunoSEQ multiplex PCR, lists solely in-frame clones and lacks some. This table lists about 210,000 clones. The rearrangement links TRBV11-2 to TRBJ1-1; D perhaps matches TRBD1 (5 bases). This sequence was found in a woman younger than 45 in good health. The sequenced material came from blood. CDR3 in DNA: TGTGCCAGCAGCTTCTTTTCAGGGAGCACTGAAGCTTTCTTT. Translation gives CASSFFSGSTEAFF.